The 12 T cell receptor beta chains given below trace back to one sample, sequenced in a study of blood T cells in healthy people across ages. A second PCR of about 6 to 12 cycles used a sample-barcoded 5' primer and a J-beta primer mix. TCRdb called the 5' RACE reads again in MiXCR, with one record for every CDR3 protein. The table lists about 1.8 million distinct CDR3 sequences, 49% of them singletons, with approximately 2% in the top ten. What was sequenced was blood. These receptors all come from a woman aged 40 to 49 in good health.

The rearrangement joins TRBV12-3 or TRBV12-4 to TRBJ1-2, with 7 bases fitting TRBD1. The junction had 12 bases not matched to a gene; V was cut back by 4 bases and J by 4 bases. The CDR3 has 16 residues. The CDR3 reads CASSSDGQARGYGYTF. In nucleotides, the CDR3 is TGTGCCAGCAGTTCAGACGGACAGGCCAGGGGCTATGGCTACACCTTC.

The J gene is TRBJ2-3, the V gene TRBV7-2, with 9 bases aligning to TRBD2. CDR3 size: 17 residues. V was pared by 5 bases and J by 1 base, with 10 bases of the junction left unmatched. The germline V gene encodes CDR1 SGHTA and CDR2 FQGNSA. The CDR3 reads CASSPKAGGDGTDTQYF. The CDR3 DNA follows: TGTGCCAGCAGCCCCAAAGCGGGGGGAGACGGCACAGATACGCAGTATTTT.

The chain combines TRBV6-6 with TRBJ1-1; weak D call: TRBD1 (5 bases). The V end was cut by 6 bases, the J end by 4 bases, with 21 bases between. Germline V gives CDR1 MNHNY, CDR2 SVGAGI (reference sequence). The CDR3 is made up of 16 amino acids. This CDR3 reads CASRSQGISGSTEAFF. The CDR3 nucleotides read TGTGCCAGCAGATCCCAGGGAATTTCTGGGAGCACTGAAGCTTTCTTT.

This clonotype occurred once. This chain's CDR3 is CASSYGTSYLFF. The CDR3, as DNA: TGTGCCAGCAGTTACGGTACTAGTTATCTGTTCTTC. J is TRBJ2-1 and V is TRBV6-2 or TRBV6-3, with D possibly TRBD2 on 5 matching bases. Trimming stripped 2 bases from V and 15 bases from J, with 14 bases between. In germline, CDR1 is MNHEY, CDR2 SVGEGT. The CDR3 runs 12 residues.

The chain carries TRBV28 and TRBJ2-3; TRBD2 agrees at 13 bases. Germline lookup yields CDR1 MDHEN and CDR2 SYDVKM. This CDR3 has 17 residues. The V gene end was trimmed by 4 bases and the J gene end by 3 bases; junction bases not matched to a gene: 7. DNA of the CDR3: TGTGCCAGCAGTTCCACGGGACTAGCGGGGTTGACAGATACGCAGTATTTT. This gives the protein CASSSTGLAGLTDTQYF. The whole variable domain, remainder taken from reference TRBV28 and TRBJ2-3, is DVKVTQSSRYLVKRTGEKVFLECVQDMDHENMFWYRQDPGLGLRLIYFSYDVKMKEKGDIPEGYSVSREKKERFSLILESASTNQTSMYLCASSSTGLAGLTDTQYFGPGTRLTVL.

This chain joins TRBV20-1 and TRBJ2-7; no definite D call. V dropped 5 bases and J dropped 6 bases, with 11 bases sitting between them. CDR1 and CDR2 (germline): DFQATT, SNEGSKA (reference sequence). This CDR3 spans 11 amino acids. The DNA for the CDR3 is TGCAGTGCTGCTCAAGATGGCGAGCAGTACTTC. Encoded protein: CSAAQDGEQYF.

This clonotype was found a few times. The chain is built from TRBV7-2 and TRBJ2-6; D gene ambiguous. CDR3 length: 17 residues. V gave up 1 base and J gave up 0 bases, with 10 bases separating them. Germline V CDR1 and CDR2: SGHTA, FQGNSA. The CDR3 DNA reads as TGTGCCAGCAGCTTAGTTATAGGGCTCTCTGGGGCCAACGTCCTGACTTTC. This codes for CASSLVIGLSGANVLTF. Combining the CDR3 with reference TRBV7-2 and TRBJ2-6 gives the whole variable domain GAGVSQSPSNKVTEKGKDVELRCDPISGHTALYWYRQSLGQGLEFLIYFQGNSAPDKSGLPSDRFSAERTGGSVSTLTIQRTQQEDSAVYLCASSLVIGLSGANVLTFGAGSRLTVL.

This clonotype was recorded a few times. V is TRBV20-1 and J is TRBJ2-3; 9 bases match TRBD2. The ends lost 3 bases at V and 2 bases at J; junction bases unmatched: 6. CDR3 length: 15 amino acids. Germline loops: CDR1 DFQATT, CDR2 SNEGSKA (reference sequence). The chain's CDR3 is CSAREVAGVTDTQYF. The DNA of the CDR3 is TGCAGTGCTAGGGAAGTAGCGGGGGTCACAGATACGCAGTATTTT.

This chain links TRBV27 with TRBJ2-5; 8 bases are a match to TRBD1. The CDR3 has 15 amino acids. In germline, CDR1 is MNHEY, CDR2 SMNVEV (reference sequence). The V gene end was trimmed by 5 bases and the J gene end by 3 bases; junction bases not matched to a gene: 8. The DNA of the CDR3 is TGTGCCAGCAGTCCAATCCTGACAGGGGAAGAGACCCAGTACTTC. This gives the protein CASSPILTGEETQYF.

This chain connects TRBV20-1 to TRBJ2-4, with a weak D call TRBD1 (6 bases). Trimming cost V 5 bases and J 0 bases, with 8 bases left between them. The CDR3 totals 13 residues. Per germline, CDR1 DFQATT and CDR2 SNEGSKA (reference sequence). This CDR3 reads CSAPGQAKNIQYF. In DNA form, the CDR3 reads TGCAGTGCTCCGGGACAAGCCAAAAACATTCAGTACTTC.

The chain carries TRBV7-2 and TRBJ1-6, with D perhaps TRBD1 (5 bases). CDR3 size: 16 residues. V lost 5 bases to trimming and J lost 0 bases, with 11 bases between them. The germline gives CDR1 SGHTA, CDR2 FQGNSA. CDR3 bases: TGTGCCAGCAGCCCCGACAGTAGCTCCTATAATTCACCCCTCCACTTT. Translating gives CASSPDSSSYNSPLHF. The full variable domain, with the rest looked up from reference TRBV7-2 and TRBJ1-6, is GAGVSQSPSNKVTEKGKDVELRCDPISGHTALYWYRQSLGQGLEFLIYFQGNSAPDKSGLPSDRFSAERTGGSVSTLTIQRTQQEDSAVYLCASSPDSSSYNSPLHFGNGTRLTVT.

The V call is TRBV4-3, the J call TRBJ2-3, with no clear D. Trimming pared 3 bases from V and 6 bases from J, leaving 22 bases between. The CDR3 extends over 17 amino acids. CDR1 LGHNA and CDR2 YSLEER come from the germline V gene. The CDR3 DNA reads as TGCGCCAGCAGCCACCAAGGTCCCGGGTTCTCCGGTGATACGCAGTATTTT. As protein: CASSHQGPGFSGDTQYF.